A selection of T cell receptor beta chains follows, all from one sample in a study of beta chain features in type 1 diabetes. The table came from immunoSEQ multiplex PCR; TCRdb's copy has only in-frame clones and leaves some out. The sample lists under 450,000 clones; approximately 15% were seen once. The sample taken for sequencing was naive CD4+ T cells from blood. Receptors were obtained from a man aged 25-45 years in good health. Both conserved end residues are part of each CDR3. Each record gives: J gene, V gene, clone size, D gene, CDR3 DNA, CDR3 protein. The D gene is left open where the match is weak. Size tells how often a clone was seen (once, few, many) or the class of an expanded clone, and some rows leave it out.

j_gene: TRBJ1-2
v_gene: TRBV16
abundance: NA
d_gene: NA
CDR3nt: TGTGCCAGCAGCCCCCGCCAGGGGAGTCCTGGCTACACCTTC
CDR3aa: CASSPRQGSPGYTF

j_gene: TRBJ1-1
v_gene: TRBV30
abundance: few
d_gene: TRBD1
CDR3nt: TGTGCCTGGAATAACCGAGGGGGGACAGGGAAGGAGAACACTGAAGCTTTCTTT
CDR3aa: CAWNNRGGTGKENTEAFF

j_gene: TRBJ2-1
v_gene: TRBV2
abundance: few
d_gene: TRBD2
CDR3nt: TGTGCCAGCAGGGTGACTAGCGGGGTTGAGCAGTTCTTC
CDR3aa: CASRVTSGVEQFF

j_gene: TRBJ1-4
v_gene: TRBV29-1
abundance: NA
d_gene: TRBD1
CDR3nt: TGCAGCGTTCTAGCCGGGACAGGTGGTGAAAAACTGTTTTTT
CDR3aa: CSVLAGTGGEKLFF

j_gene: TRBJ2-5
v_gene: TRBV20-1
abundance: NA
d_gene: NA
CDR3nt: TGCAGTGCTAGAGCCCGACTGACCCAGTACTTC
CDR3aa: CSARARLTQYF

j_gene: TRBJ2-1
v_gene: TRBV13
abundance: few
d_gene: NA
CDR3nt: TGTGCCAGCAGCTTAGGCAGGTCTACTTCCCCGTTCTTC
CDR3aa: CASSLGRSTSPFF

j_gene: TRBJ2-6
v_gene: TRBV18
abundance: NA
d_gene: NA
CDR3nt: TGTGCCAGCTCACCGACAGGCCCCTCTGGGGCCAACGTCCTGACTTTC
CDR3aa: CASSPTGPSGANVLTF

j_gene: TRBJ2-6
v_gene: TRBV13
abundance: few
d_gene: NA
CDR3nt: TGTGCCAGCAGCTTACCCCGACAGGCCCTCAGATCTGGGGCCAACGTCCTGACTTTC
CDR3aa: CASSLPRQALRSGANVLTF

j_gene: TRBJ2-2
v_gene: TRBV5-1
abundance: NA
d_gene: TRBD1
CDR3nt: TGCGCCAGCCGGACAGGGGAACACACCGGGGAGCTGTTTTTT
CDR3aa: CASRTGEHTGELFF

j_gene: TRBJ2-3
v_gene: TRBV10-3
abundance: few
d_gene: TRBD2
CDR3nt: TGTGCCATCAGTGGGCTTGCGGGAGCGGTACCAGATACGCAGTATTTT
CDR3aa: CAISGLAGAVPDTQYF

j_gene: TRBJ2-2
v_gene: TRBV9
abundance: NA
d_gene: NA
CDR3nt: TGTGCCAGCAGCGACGGTTGGGCCCGCGGGGAGCTGTTTTTT
CDR3aa: CASSDGWARGELFF

j_gene: TRBJ2-1
v_gene: TRBV7-6
abundance: few
d_gene: NA
CDR3nt: TGTGCCAGCAGCGAACAGGGATATCTGAATGAGCAGTTCTTC
CDR3aa: CASSEQGYLNEQFF

j_gene: TRBJ2-3
v_gene: TRBV7-2
abundance: few
d_gene: NA
CDR3nt: TGTGCCAGCAGCTTAGCCCCAGATACGCAGTATTTT
CDR3aa: CASSLAPDTQYF

j_gene: TRBJ1-2
v_gene: TRBV6-6
abundance: NA
d_gene: NA
CDR3nt: TGTGCCAGCACCCAAGGGCGCTATGGCTACACCTTC
CDR3aa: CASTQGRYGYTF

j_gene: TRBJ1-1
v_gene: TRBV19
abundance: NA
d_gene: NA
CDR3nt: TGTGCCAGTAGTATAGTAGGGAGGCAGGGGTACACTGAAGCTTTCTTT
CDR3aa: CASSIVGRQGYTEAFF

j_gene: TRBJ2-5
v_gene: TRBV15
abundance: few
d_gene: TRBD2
CDR3nt: TGTGCCACCAGCAGAGAACTAGCGGGAGCTGGGGAGACCCAGTACTTC
CDR3aa: CATSRELAGAGETQYF

j_gene: TRBJ2-2
v_gene: TRBV30
abundance: NA
d_gene: NA
CDR3nt: TGTGCCTGGATTCCCCTAAGGGGGAACACCGGGGAGCTGTTTTTT
CDR3aa: CAWIPLRGNTGELFF

j_gene: TRBJ1-2
v_gene: TRBV9
abundance: NA
d_gene: NA
CDR3nt: TGTGCCAGCAGCGTAACAGGTCTGGAGTATGGCTACACCTTC
CDR3aa: CASSVTGLEYGYTF

j_gene: TRBJ2-6
v_gene: TRBV4-3
abundance: NA
d_gene: TRBD2
CDR3nt: TGCGCCAGCAGCCGCGCCCGGGAGGGCATCTCTGGGGCCAACGTCCTGACTTTC
CDR3aa: CASSRAREGISGANVLTF

j_gene: TRBJ1-2
v_gene: TRBV30
abundance: NA
d_gene: NA
CDR3nt: TGTGCCTGGAGTCAGGGAGGGTATGGCTACACCTTC
CDR3aa: CAWSQGGYGYTF

j_gene: TRBJ2-3
v_gene: TRBV29-1
abundance: few
d_gene: TRBD1
CDR3nt: TGCAGCGTAAGACAGGGCCGGTCGGATACGCAGTATTTT
CDR3aa: CSVRQGRSDTQYF

j_gene: TRBJ2-3
v_gene: TRBV9
abundance: few
d_gene: TRBD1
CDR3nt: TGTGCCAGCAGCGTAGCAGGGGGAGACACCACAGATACGCAGTATTTT
CDR3aa: CASSVAGGDTTDTQYF

j_gene: TRBJ2-3
v_gene: TRBV29-1
abundance: NA
d_gene: TRBD2
CDR3nt: TGCAGCGTCCTAGCGGGTAGCACAGATACGCAGTATTTT
CDR3aa: CSVLAGSTDTQYF

j_gene: TRBJ1-1
v_gene: TRBV23-1
abundance: few
d_gene: NA
CDR3nt: TGCGCCAGCAGTCAAATGGGAAGGACTGAAGCTTTCTTT
CDR3aa: CASSQMGRTEAFF

j_gene: TRBJ1-5
v_gene: TRBV13
abundance: NA
d_gene: TRBD1
CDR3nt: TGTGCCAGCAGCTACCGGGACAGGGGGAGTGTTGGCAATCAGCCCCAGCATTTT
CDR3aa: CASSYRDRGSVGNQPQHF

j_gene: TRBJ1-2
v_gene: TRBV5-1
abundance: NA
d_gene: NA
CDR3nt: TGCGCCAGCAGCTTGGACCGGGGAGGCTACACCTTC
CDR3aa: CASSLDRGGYTF

j_gene: TRBJ2-3
v_gene: TRBV4-3
abundance: many
d_gene: NA
CDR3nt: TGCGCCAGCAGCCAAGGCGCCCTCACAGATACGCAGTATTTT
CDR3aa: CASSQGALTDTQYF

j_gene: TRBJ2-3
v_gene: TRBV5-1
abundance: few
d_gene: NA
CDR3nt: TGCGCCAGCAACTGGGGGCCCGGGACCGGCAGCACAGATACGCAGTATTTT
CDR3aa: CASNWGPGTGSTDTQYF

j_gene: TRBJ2-3
v_gene: TRBV9
abundance: few
d_gene: TRBD1
CDR3nt: TGTGCCAGCAGCGCTCACAGGGGCCCCACAGATACGCAGTATTTT
CDR3aa: CASSAHRGPTDTQYF

j_gene: TRBJ2-3
v_gene: TRBV30
abundance: few
d_gene: NA
CDR3nt: TGTGCCTGGAGTGCCCGAACGCAGTATTTT
CDR3aa: CAWSARTQYF

j_gene: TRBJ2-1
v_gene: TRBV1
abundance: few
d_gene: NA
CDR3nt: TGCACCAGCAGTTTCGGACTAAAAAAGGGGAACAATGAGCAGTTCTTC
CDR3aa: CTSSFGLKKGNNEQFF

j_gene: TRBJ2-1
v_gene: TRBV27
abundance: once
d_gene: NA
CDR3nt: TGTGCCAGCAGTCCTACTGTGGGAGTGATCTACAATGAGCAGTTCTTC
CDR3aa: CASSPTVGVIYNEQFF

j_gene: TRBJ1-1
v_gene: TRBV7-9
abundance: few
d_gene: NA
CDR3nt: TGTGCCAGCAGCCCCGGGGCCGGACTCGTGATGAACACTGAAGCTTTCTTT
CDR3aa: CASSPGAGLVMNTEAFF

j_gene: TRBJ2-4
v_gene: TRBV15
abundance: NA
d_gene: NA
CDR3nt: TGTGCCACCAGCAGGGGCAGCAAAAACATTCAGTACTTC
CDR3aa: CATSRGSKNIQYF

j_gene: TRBJ2-1
v_gene: TRBV7-2
abundance: NA
d_gene: NA
CDR3nt: TGTGCCAGCAGCTCTGGGCCGGGATTCTACAATGAGCAGTTCTTC
CDR3aa: CASSSGPGFYNEQFF

j_gene: TRBJ1-1
v_gene: TRBV13
abundance: NA
d_gene: NA
CDR3nt: TGTACCCAGGGCTCTGAAGCTTTCTTT
CDR3aa: CTQGSEAFF

j_gene: TRBJ2-5
v_gene: TRBV30
abundance: NA
d_gene: NA
CDR3nt: TGTGCCGGCGCAGGGGGGACAGTAAAAGAGACCCAGTACTTC
CDR3aa: CAGAGGTVKETQYF

j_gene: TRBJ2-5
v_gene: TRBV7-9
abundance: few
d_gene: NA
CDR3nt: TGTGCCAGCAGCTTAGCAGGCTCGCCCGGGACTTCTCAAGAGACCCAGTACTTC
CDR3aa: CASSLAGSPGTSQETQYF

j_gene: TRBJ1-2
v_gene: TRBV30
abundance: few
d_gene: NA
CDR3nt: TGTGCCTGGAGTGTAGGTCTGGAATTGATCACCTTC
CDR3aa: CAWSVGLELITF

j_gene: TRBJ2-7
v_gene: TRBV2
abundance: NA
d_gene: NA
CDR3nt: TGTGCCAGCAGTCCTCAGGGAGCCTACGAGCAGTACTTC
CDR3aa: CASSPQGAYEQYF

j_gene: TRBJ2-5
v_gene: TRBV9
abundance: NA
d_gene: NA
CDR3nt: TGTGCCAGCAGCGCGGACGCAACCCAAGAGACCCAGTACTTC
CDR3aa: CASSADATQETQYF

j_gene: TRBJ2-7
v_gene: TRBV15
abundance: NA
d_gene: NA
CDR3nt: TGTGCCACCAGCAGAGATCATAGGGGTCCCACACGCCTTTACGAGCAGTACTTC
CDR3aa: CATSRDHRGPTRLYEQYF

j_gene: TRBJ2-2
v_gene: TRBV6-5
abundance: few
d_gene: NA
CDR3nt: TGTGCCAGCAGTTACGGGGGCCCAAACACCGGGGAGCTGTTTTTT
CDR3aa: CASSYGGPNTGELFF

j_gene: TRBJ2-5
v_gene: TRBV5-6
abundance: few
d_gene: NA
CDR3nt: TGTGCCAGCAGCAGTAGGATCTCGGAGACCCAGTACTTC
CDR3aa: CASSSRISETQYF

j_gene: TRBJ2-4
v_gene: TRBV6-5
abundance: NA
d_gene: NA
CDR3nt: TGTGCCAGCAAAGCAGCCAAAAACATTCAGTACTTC
CDR3aa: CASKAAKNIQYF

j_gene: TRBJ2-5
v_gene: TRBV2
abundance: few
d_gene: NA
CDR3nt: TGTGCCAGCACTCGGCCAGGGTCTAACAGGGAGACCCAGTACTTC
CDR3aa: CASTRPGSNRETQYF

j_gene: TRBJ2-5
v_gene: TRBV2
abundance: few
d_gene: NA
CDR3nt: TGTGCCAGCGAGGGAGGACAGCAAGAGACCCAGTACTTC
CDR3aa: CASEGGQQETQYF

j_gene: TRBJ2-1
v_gene: TRBV4-2
abundance: few
d_gene: NA
CDR3nt: TGTGCCAGCAGCCAAGCCAGGAGCTCCTACAATGAGCAGTTCTTC
CDR3aa: CASSQARSSYNEQFF

j_gene: TRBJ2-1
v_gene: TRBV5-1
abundance: NA
d_gene: NA
CDR3nt: TGCGCCAGCAGCCCGGCGGCTAGGATAAGCAATGAGCAGTTCTTC
CDR3aa: CASSPAARISNEQFF

j_gene: TRBJ2-7
v_gene: TRBV29-1
abundance: NA
d_gene: NA
CDR3nt: TGCAGCGTCACGGCGGTCTCCTACGAGCAGTACTTC
CDR3aa: CSVTAVSYEQYF

j_gene: TRBJ2-1
v_gene: TRBV13
abundance: NA
d_gene: NA
CDR3nt: TGTGCCAGCAGCCCTCGTTTAGCCCCCAATGAGCAGTTCTTC
CDR3aa: CASSPRLAPNEQFF